Each of the 29 T cell receptor beta chains below was sequenced from the same sample in a study of cytomegalovirus exposure and HLA in healthy donors. PCR amplification relied on 60 Vbeta primers (plus 13 Jbeta primers). The protocol was immunoSEQ multiplex PCR, while the TCRdb copy is restricted to in-frame clones and leaves out a portion. The sample includes 120,000 or so clones, 80% of them seen just once. Sequencing was performed on PBMCs. These receptor sequences come from a man aged 35-49 years in good health and CMV-seronegative.

This clone was picked up a small number of times. The J gene is TRBJ1-2, the V gene TRBV2; 9 bases fit TRBD1. J lost 6 bases, V lost 6 bases, and 5 bases had no gene match. The CDR3 covers 13 residues. Per the germline V gene, CDR1 is SNHLY and CDR2 is FYNNEI. The CDR3 protein is CASRRDRGNGYTF. DNA of the CDR3: TGTGCCAGCAGGCGAGACAGGGGGAATGGCTACACCTTC.

The chain is built from TRBV5-1 and TRBJ2-5; TRBD1 aligns across 7 bases. The length of the CDR3 is 15 residues. Per the germline V gene, CDR1 is SGHRS and CDR2 is YFSETQ. V was pared by 0 bases and J by 4 bases, with 6 bases of the junction left unmatched. CDR3 region: CASSLGQGVRETQYF. The CDR3 bases are TGCGCCAGCAGCTTGGGCCAGGGGGTACGAGAGACCCAGTACTTC.

This chain joins TRBV6-5 and TRBJ2-2; TRBD2 aligns across 9 bases. Germline V lookup: CDR1 MNHEY, CDR2 SVGAGI. There are 15 residues in the CDR3. J was trimmed by 5 bases and V by 6 bases; bases with no gene match: 7. CDR3 coding DNA: TGTGCCAGCAGGCTAGCGGGGAGTCGGACCGGGGAGCTGTTTTTT. Amino acids: CASRLAGSRTGELFF.

The V gene is TRBV6-5, the J gene TRBJ2-1; tentative D call: TRBD2 (6 bases). V was trimmed by 0 bases and J by 10 bases, leaving 10 bases between them. Germline lookup yields CDR1 MNHEY and CDR2 SVGAGI. The CDR3 length is 13 residues. The DNA for the CDR3 is TGTGCCAGCAGTTACTCTCGGGGAGGCGAGCAGTTCTTC. Protein sequence: CASSYSRGGEQFF.

This chain connects TRBV6-5 to TRBJ2-3, with a possible D match to TRBD1 (6 bases). CDR3 size: 12 residues. Looked up from germline, CDR1 is MNHEY and CDR2 is SVGAGI. Trimming took 4 bases from V and 4 from J, leaving 6 bases between them. The CDR3 loop is CASSSGADTQYF. CDR3 sequence (DNA): TGTGCCAGCAGTTCAGGGGCAGATACGCAGTATTTT.

This chain connects TRBV6-1 to TRBJ2-7; weak D call: TRBD2 (5 bases). CDR1 MNHNS and CDR2 SASEGT come from the germline V gene. Trimming stripped 4 bases from V and 2 bases from J, with 15 bases between. This CDR3 spans 15 amino acids. The CDR3 here is CASSGMGESTYEQYF. CDR3 bases: TGTGCCAGCAGTGGCATGGGAGAGTCGACCTACGAGCAGTACTTC.

This chain joins TRBV6-1 and TRBJ1-6; D might be TRBD1 (5 bases). The CDR3 is made up of 15 amino acids. CDR1 and CDR2 from the germline V gene are MNHNS and SASEGT. Between the trimmed V and J ends, which lost 1 base and 9 bases, there was a span of 13 bases. CDR3 loop: CASSEVGQGLSPLHF. The CDR3 DNA follows: TGTGCCAGCAGTGAAGTAGGGCAGGGACTTTCACCCCTCCACTTT.

V gene TRBV10-3 combines with J gene TRBJ2-3; possible D gene TRBD1, 5 bases. CDR1 and CDR2 (germline): ENHRY, SYGVKD. The V end lost 4 bases, the J end lost 3 bases, and 14 bases lay between the germline ends. This CDR3 contains 15 residues. The CDR3 bases are TGTGCCATCAGTGGTCAGGGTACCTCAACAGATACGCAGTATTTT. As protein: CAISGQGTSTDTQYF.

The gene calls are TRBV6-1 and TRBJ1-6; TRBD1 might be the D (6 bases). Per the germline V gene, CDR1 is MNHNS and CDR2 is SASEGT. V was shortened by 5 bases and J by 9 bases, with 14 bases between the two germline ends. The CDR3 covers 14 residues. In nucleotides, the CDR3 is TGTGCCAGCAGTTTCAGGGGTTTCGGTTCACCCCTCCACTTT. It yields the protein CASSFRGFGSPLHF.

The rearrangement uses TRBV5-4 and TRBJ2-1, with D possibly matching TRBD2 (6 bases). CDR1 is SGHNT and CDR2 is YYREEE in the germline V gene (reference sequence). Trimming shortened V by 0 bases and J by 2 bases, and 6 bases separated the two germline ends. This CDR3 is 14 amino acids long. The CDR3 coding sequence is TGTGCCAGCAGCTTGGGGGGGGCCTACAATGAGCAGTTCTTC. It translates to CASSLGGAYNEQFF.

The chain joins TRBV11-2 to TRBJ2-5, with D perhaps TRBD2 (6 bases). The CDR3 is 17 residues long. Germline CDR1 is SGHAT and CDR2 is FQNNGV. The V end was cut by 7 bases, the J end by 7 bases, with 28 bases between. Written as DNA, the CDR3 is TGTGCCAGCAAGTTGGGCGGGGCGGGAAGTTTGTGGGGGACCCAGTACTTC. It encodes CASKLGGAGSLWGTQYF.

The V and J genes are TRBV28 and TRBJ1-2; the D gene is possibly TRBD1 (6 bases). CDR3 length equals 13 residues. V lost 6 bases and J lost 4, with 12 bases in between. Germline V gene lookup returns CDR1 MDHEN and CDR2 SYDVKM. Here the CDR3 reads CASRKTGIYGYTF. The CDR3 nucleotides are TGTGCCAGCAGAAAAACAGGGATCTATGGCTACACCTTC.

This chain connects TRBV5-1 to TRBJ2-2; 9 positions agree with TRBD1. CDR3 size: 15 residues. The J segment lost 4 bases and the V segment lost 4 bases, leaving 5 bases of the junction unmatched. Germline V gene lookup returns CDR1 SGHRS and CDR2 YFSETQ. As DNA, the CDR3 is TGCGCCAGCAGCCCGACAGGGGGAGCCACCGGGGAGCTGTTTTTT. As protein: CASSPTGGATGELFF.

The chain has TRBV7-4 and TRBJ2-7; 8 nucleotides align to TRBD1. Unmatched junction bases numbered 8, after V lost 7 bases and J lost 3 bases. This CDR3 comprises 14 residues. In germline, CDR1 is SGHVT, CDR2 SQSDAQ. The CDR3 spells CASTGTGAFYEQYF. The CDR3 DNA sequence: TGTGCCAGCACAGGGACAGGAGCCTTCTACGAGCAGTACTTC.

The chain is built from TRBV9 and TRBJ1-1, with 7 positions matching TRBD1. The V gene's germline CDR1 is SGDLS and CDR2 YYNGEE. The CDR3 is made up of 15 amino acids. Trimming took 0 bases from V and 0 from J; bases not matched to a gene: 2. CDR3 sequence (DNA): TGTGCCAGCAGCGTAGGGGGGACAGTGAACACTGAAGCTTTCTTT. It is translated as CASSVGGTVNTEAFF.

This clone was observed a handful of times. The J gene is TRBJ1-4, the V gene TRBV4-2; tentatively, D is TRBD1 (6 bases). CDR3 length equals 16 residues. Germline CDR1 LGHNA, CDR2 YNFKEQ. Trimming took 4 bases from V and 3 from J, leaving 15 bases between them. The CDR3 sequence: CASSPEPRGANEKLFF. CDR3 bases: TGTGCCAGCAGCCCGGAGCCCAGGGGAGCTAATGAAAAACTGTTTTTT.

The count of this clone is one. The chain links TRBV28 to TRBJ1-1, with TRBD1 identical over 9 bases. The CDR3 loop spans 15 amino acids. Germline loops: CDR1 MDHEN, CDR2 SYDVKM. The V segment lost 6 bases and the J segment 1 base; nucleotides outside the gene matches: 6. Here the CDR3 DNA reads TGTGCCAGCAGCTACTTGGACAGGGGGAACACTGAAGCTTTCTTT. Translating it yields CASSYLDRGNTEAFF.

The chain employs TRBV2 and TRBJ2-7; 9 nucleotides align to TRBD1. V lost 9 bases to trimming and J lost 2 bases; unmatched junction nucleotides: 2. CDR1 is SNHLY and CDR2 is FYNNEI in the germline V gene. The length of the CDR3 is 12 residues. The CDR3 protein is CARRQGAYEQYF. In DNA, the CDR3 is TGTGCCAGGAGACAGGGGGCCTACGAGCAGTACTTC.

The chain links TRBV5-5 to TRBJ2-5; 9 nucleotides agree with TRBD2. Germline V CDR1 and CDR2: SGHKS, YYEKEE (reference sequence). Unmatched junction bases numbered 3, after V lost 4 bases and J lost 2 bases. The CDR3 runs to 14 residues. Written as DNA, the CDR3 is TGTGCCAGCAGCCGGACTAGCGTGCAAGAGACCCAGTACTTC. Translated, it gives CASSRTSVQETQYF.

The chain joins TRBV5-1 to TRBJ1-1; tentative D call: TRBD1 (6 bases). Trimming shortened V by 1 base and J by 2 bases, and 15 bases separated the two germline ends. This CDR3 is 16 amino acids long. Per germline, CDR1 SGHRS and CDR2 YFSETQ. The CDR3, as DNA: TGCGCCAGCAGCTTGAGACAGGCGACGAGCAACACTGAAGCTTTCTTT. Protein product: CASSLRQATSNTEAFF.

The chain joins TRBV18 to TRBJ1-5; TRBD1 is a possible D gene (6 bases). V gave up 4 bases and J gave up 6 bases, with 16 bases separating them. CDR1 and CDR2 from the germline V gene are KGHSH and LQKENI. This CDR3 region has 15 residues. The CDR3: CASSRSRTEVQPQHF. The CDR3 DNA is TGTGCCAGCTCACGCTCCCGGACAGAAGTTCAGCCCCAGCATTTT.

This clone has more than one count but fewer than ten. This chain connects TRBV28 to TRBJ1-5; 8 nucleotides agree with TRBD1. The CDR3 has 18 residues. The junction had 12 bases not matched to a gene; V was cut back by 3 bases and J by 2 bases. In germline, CDR1 is MDHEN, CDR2 SYDVKM. This chain's CDR3 is CASSLVGQVTFGNQPQHF. Written as DNA, the CDR3 is TGTGCCAGCAGTTTGGTGGGACAGGTTACGTTCGGCAATCAGCCCCAGCATTTT.

The V and J genes are TRBV10-1 and TRBJ2-7, with TRBD2 as a possible D gene (5 bases). The CDR3 consists of 14 residues. Germline V gives CDR1 WNHNN, CDR2 SYGVQD (reference sequence). Trimming shortened V by 0 bases and J by 1 base, and 7 bases separated the two germline ends. CDR3 sequence: CASSESSGSYEQYF. CDR3 DNA: TGCGCCAGCAGTGAGTCGTCGGGGTCCTACGAGCAGTACTTC.

The rearrangement links TRBV6-1 to TRBJ1-1; D perhaps matches TRBD1 (5 bases). CDR1 is MNHNS, CDR2 SASEGT, per germline. CDR3 length: 14 residues. V lost 1 base, J lost 4 bases, and 10 bases lay in between. Written as DNA, the CDR3 is TGTGCCAGCAGTGAAGAAAGGGGCCGCACTGAAGCTTTCTTT. It specifies CASSEERGRTEAFF.

This rearrangement joins TRBV5-1 to TRBJ2-2, with 8 bases matching TRBD2. This CDR3 contains 17 residues. V gave up 4 bases and J gave up 4 bases; unmatched junction bases: 12. Looked up from germline, CDR1 is SGHRS and CDR2 is YFSETQ. CDR3 DNA sequence: TGCGCCAGCAGCCCCGGTGTACCGGGGGGGCCCACCGGGGAGCTGTTTTTT. Its translation is CASSPGVPGGPTGELFF.

This sequence joins TRBV7-8 and TRBJ2-7, with a weak D call TRBD1 (6 bases). V lost 4 bases and J lost 3, with 13 bases in between. The CDR3 length is 14 residues. Germline V gene sequence: CDR1 SGHVS, CDR2 FQNEAQ. The CDR3 DNA reads TGTGCCAGCAGCTGGACAGAGTTAAGCTACGAGCAGTACTTC. Amino acids: CASSWTELSYEQYF. The variable domain in full, completed from reference TRBV7-8 and TRBJ2-7, reads GAGVSQSPRYKVAKRGQDVALRCDPISGHVSLFWYQQALGQGPEFLTYFQNEAQLDKSGLPSDRFFAERPEGSVSTLKIQRTQQEDSAVYLCASSWTELSYEQYFGPGTRLTVT.

This chain links TRBV27 with TRBJ1-1; 7 bases map to TRBD1. The CDR3 runs to 14 residues. CDR1 is MNHEY and CDR2 is SMNVEV in the germline V gene (reference sequence). V gave up 6 bases and J gave up 0 bases; unmatched junction bases: 4. The CDR3 nucleotides read TGTGCCAGCAGCCGACAGGGTATGAACACTGAAGCTTTCTTT. Amino acid sequence: CASSRQGMNTEAFF.

The chain employs TRBV7-2 and TRBJ1-1; no reliable D call. The CDR3 totals 13 residues. V was cut by 5 bases and J by 0 bases, with 7 bases left in between. Germline lookup yields CDR1 SGHTA and CDR2 FQGNSA. CDR3 sequence (DNA): TGTGCCAGCAGCGGGCAACTGAACACTGAAGCTTTCTTT. This translates into CASSGQLNTEAFF.

The chain carries TRBV27 and TRBJ2-7, with TRBD2 matching 10 bases. Germline assignment: CDR1 MNHEY and CDR2 SMNVEV (reference sequence). The CDR3 runs 15 residues. J was trimmed by 0 bases and V by 6 bases; bases with no gene match: 5. The CDR3 protein is CASRGLATDSYEQYF. The CDR3 DNA is TGTGCCAGCAGGGGACTAGCGACTGACTCCTACGAGCAGTACTTC.